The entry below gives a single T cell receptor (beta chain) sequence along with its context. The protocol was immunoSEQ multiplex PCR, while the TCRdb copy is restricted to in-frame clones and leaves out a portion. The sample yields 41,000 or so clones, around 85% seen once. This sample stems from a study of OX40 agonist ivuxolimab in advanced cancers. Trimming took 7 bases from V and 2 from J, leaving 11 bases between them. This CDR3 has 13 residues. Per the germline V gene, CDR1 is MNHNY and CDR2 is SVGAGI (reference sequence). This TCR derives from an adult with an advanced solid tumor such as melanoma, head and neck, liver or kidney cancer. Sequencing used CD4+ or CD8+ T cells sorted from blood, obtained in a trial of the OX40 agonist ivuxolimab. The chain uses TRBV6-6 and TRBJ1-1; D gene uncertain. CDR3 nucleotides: TGTGCCAGCACCATTGATGATAACACTGAAGCTTTCTTT. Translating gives CASTIDDNTEAFF.